Below, one T cell receptor beta chain is given with its context. TCRdb fed the reads into MiXCR, producing one record per CDR3 protein. Of a few hundred thousand distinct CDR3 sequences in the sample, 17% were seen once. This CDR3 contains 11 residues. Between the trimmed V and J ends, which lost 6 bases and 7 bases, there was a span of 12 bases. Germline lookup yields CDR1 DFQATT and CDR2 SNEGSKA (reference sequence). The data belong to a study of T cell repertoires in cytomegalovirus infection. The sample comprised PBMCs. This clonotype was sampled from a human donor in good health (CMV status not recorded). Some clones in this sample may be carry-over from other donors' samples. V and J are TRBV20-1 and TRBJ2-5; D unresolved. The CDR3, as DNA: TGCAGTGCAGTAGCTTCGGGGACCCAGTACTTC. Translation gives CSAVASGTQYF.